This T cell receptor beta chain was retrieved from a study of cytomegalovirus exposure and HLA in healthy donors. Study conclusions and caveats: Most of the TCR beta V segments (in an earlier analysis) were productive either about 87% or about 30% of the time. Among donors in an Asian-associated ancestry cluster, a later analysis reportedly found fewer N-insertions than the roughly 700-donor mean.

Primers: 60 Vbeta forward and 13 Jbeta reverse. TCRdb keeps only in-frame clones here, not all; method: immunoSEQ multiplex PCR. The sample carries fewer than 140,000 clones, 65% to 85% recorded once. In regard to this clone: Its target is unknown.

The TCR sequence derives from a male donor in good health and CMV-seropositive. Source material: PBMCs.

The CDR3 DNA follows: TGCGCCAGCAGCTGGGGAGAAAACACTGAAGCTTTCTTT. Amino acids: CASSWGENTEAFF. This chain links TRBV5-1 with TRBJ1-1, with D hard to call. The germline V and J ends were trimmed by 3 bases and 2 bases, with 8 bases remaining between them. The CDR3 sequence is 13 residues long. Germline CDR1 SGHRS, CDR2 YFSETQ.